These 7 T cell receptor beta chains were sequenced from one sample in a study of shared clonotypes between healthy human individuals. Produced via immunoSEQ multiplex PCR; TCRdb's table is partial and in-frame only. The sample lists fewer than 700,000 clones, just over 75% occurring once. The source material was PBMCs. These receptors were obtained from a woman between 35 and 50 years old in good health. Some clones in this sample may be carry-over from other donors' samples.

The chain is built from TRBV9 and TRBJ2-1; TRBD2 aligns across 9 bases. This CDR3 contains 15 residues. The germline V gene has CDR1 SGDLS and CDR2 YYNGEE. Trimming removed 4 bases from V and 6 bases from J; junction bases left unmatched: 8. The CDR3 region has the DNA TGTGCCAGCAGCCGGGGTTTAGCGGGAGTCAATGAGCAGTTCTTC. Its translation is CASSRGLAGVNEQFF.

This sequence joins TRBV11-3 and TRBJ1-5; the match to TRBD1 covers 8 bases. CDR1 is SGHNT and CDR2 is YENEEA in the germline V gene. The trim removed 4 bases at V and 0 bases at J, leaving 5 bases unmatched. The CDR3 runs to 16 residues. The CDR3 here is CASSYRTGYSNQPQHF. The CDR3 DNA follows: TGTGCCAGCAGCTATAGGACAGGGTATAGCAATCAGCCCCAGCATTTT.

This clone has a count of ten or more. V usage is TRBV5-6 and J usage is TRBJ1-6; D perhaps matches TRBD1 (6 bases). The CDR3 has 15 amino acids. V dropped 2 bases and J dropped 10 bases, with 16 bases sitting between them. Germline V gene lookup returns CDR1 SGHDT and CDR2 YYEEEE. The CDR3 region is CASSFQTGQASPLHF. CDR3 nucleotides: TGTGCCAGCAGCTTCCAGACAGGCCAAGCGTCACCCCTCCACTTT.

This clone occurred once. The genes are TRBV7-2 and TRBJ2-6, with 9 bases lining up with TRBD1. The CDR3 totals 18 residues. The junction had 12 bases not matched to a gene; V was cut back by 6 bases and J by 3 bases. From germline, CDR1 is SGHTA and CDR2 FQGNSA. The DNA for the CDR3 is TGTGCCAGCAGTCGTCCGGGGACAGGGATAGGTGGGGCCAACGTCCTGACTTTC. This translates into CASSRPGTGIGGANVLTF.

This chain joins TRBV6-5 and TRBJ1-1, with 7 bases matching TRBD1. The CDR3 sequence is 13 residues long. Germline assignment: CDR1 MNHEY and CDR2 SVGAGI. The J segment lost 7 bases and the V segment lost 8 bases, leaving 10 bases of the junction unmatched. CDR3 sequence reads: CASRPGGAFEAFF. CDR3 coding DNA: TGTGCCAGCCGGCCAGGGGGGGCCTTTGAAGCTTTCTTT.

The chain carries TRBV5-1 and TRBJ2-2; possibly TRBD1 for D (6 bases). This CDR3 is 16 amino acids long. Trimming took 3 bases from V and 0 from J, leaving 12 bases between them. Germline CDR1 is SGHRS and CDR2 is YFSETQ. Here the CDR3 reads CASSSAGTTNTGELFF. DNA of the CDR3: TGCGCCAGCAGCTCCGCCGGGACAACGAACACCGGGGAGCTGTTTTTT.

The chain is built from TRBV28 and TRBJ1-1, with D hard to call. CDR1 MDHEN and CDR2 SYDVKM come from the germline V gene. V lost 2 bases and J lost 0, with 7 bases in between. The CDR3 loop spans 14 amino acids. The CDR3 sequence is CASSLGTLNTEAFF. Here the CDR3 DNA reads TGTGCCAGCAGTTTAGGCACCCTGAACACTGAAGCTTTCTTT.